The source of this TCR beta chain is a study of cytomegalovirus exposure and HLA in healthy donors. Study observations and caveats: An observed cluster of highly shared sequence variants was recorded as a likely sequencing artifact. A classifier reportedly called cytomegalovirus status with high sensitivity and specificity.

PCR primers comprised 60 Vbeta and 13 Jbeta primers. Using immunoSEQ multiplex PCR, the repertoire was profiled, and TCRdb retains in-frame clones only, with some absent. The table has about 210,000 clones, about four fifths seen once. CDR3 length equals 13 residues. Germline V gene lookup returns CDR1 SNHLY and CDR2 FYNNEI. Deletions cut 4 bases from V and 10 bases from J, with 13 bases between. In the case of this clone: Its antigen is currently unknown.

The clonotype comes from a woman aged 45-59 years in good health and CMV-seropositive. The sample comprised PBMCs. This chain uses TRBV2 with TRBJ1-4, with a weak D call TRBD1 (5 bases). The CDR3 nucleotides are TGTGCCAGCAGTGGGCAGGGCTCTGGAAAACTGTTTTTT. The encoded protein is CASSGQGSGKLFF.